What follows are 9 T cell receptor beta chains derived from one specimen sequenced in a study of cytomegalovirus exposure and HLA in healthy donors. Amplification used 60 Vbeta primers and 13 Jbeta primers. Sequencing was performed with immunoSEQ multiplex PCR; in TCRdb, only in-frame clones are kept and a portion is missing. The profile shows 55,000 to 80,000 clones, about 68% of them singletons. Input material: PBMCs. Every receptor here comes from a woman under 40 in good health and CMV-seropositive.

This clone has only a few counts. This sequence joins TRBV19 and TRBJ2-1, with 8 bases fitting TRBD2. Trimming cost V 5 bases and J 8 bases; bases outside gene matches: 11. CDR3 length: 15 residues. Germline-derived CDR1 and CDR2 are LNHDA and SQIVND (reference sequence). The CDR3 loop reads CASSGAGAPDYEQFF. As DNA, the CDR3 is TGTGCCAGTAGTGGAGCGGGAGCGCCCGACTATGAGCAGTTCTTC. The full variable domain, in which reference TRBV19 and TRBJ2-1 provide the parts outside the CDR3, is DGGITQSPKYLFRKEGQNVTLSCEQNLNHDAMYWYRQDPGQGLRLIYYSQIVNDFQKGDIAEGYSVSREKKESFPLTVTSAQKNPTAFYLCASSGAGAPDYEQFFGPGTRLTVL.

V is TRBV4-3 and J is TRBJ1-3, with 9 bases that match TRBD1. The CDR3 totals 21 residues. The germline V gene encodes CDR1 LGHNA and CDR2 YSLEER. The V segment lost 0 bases and the J segment 1 base; nucleotides outside the gene matches: 16. The CDR3 protein is CASSQEHLDGTGLSSGNTIYF. DNA for the CDR3: TGCGCCAGCAGCCAAGAACATTTGGACGGGACAGGGTTGTCGTCTGGAAACACCATATATTTT.

The chain employs TRBV7-3 and TRBJ2-2; 8 nucleotides agree with TRBD1. The CDR3 is made up of 13 amino acids. Germline CDR1 SGHTA, CDR2 FQGTGA. V lost 5 bases, J lost 6 bases, and 2 bases stayed unmatched. Here the CDR3 reads CASSARGPGELFF. The CDR3 bases are TGTGCCAGCAGCGCCAGGGGGCCCGGGGAGCTGTTTTTT.

As for this clone: The junction departs from the called germline gene at one end, perhaps through a read error. This chain connects TRBV7-9 to TRBJ2-7; possible D gene TRBD1, 8 bases. This CDR3 comprises 16 residues. The germline V gene encodes CDR1 SEHNR and CDR2 FQNEAQ (reference sequence). CDR3 residues: CASSPRGGAGGYEQHF. The CDR3 DNA is TGTGCCAGCAGCCCCAGGGGAGGGGCAGGGGGCTACGAGCAGCACTTC.

The chain recombines TRBV11-2 with TRBJ1-2; D perhaps matches TRBD1 (5 bases). The CDR3 loop spans 16 amino acids. CDR1 is SGHAT, CDR2 FQNNGV, per germline. V lost 1 base and J lost 0, with 12 bases in between. The CDR3 protein is CASSLGTQATNYGYTF. The CDR3 coding sequence is TGTGCCAGCAGCTTAGGCACACAGGCCACTAACTATGGCTACACCTTC.

This chain connects TRBV13 to TRBJ2-1; 14 bases are shared with TRBD2. J was trimmed by 9 bases and V by 5 bases; bases with no gene match: 6. The V gene's germline CDR1 is PRHDT and CDR2 FYEKMQ (reference sequence). The CDR3 covers 15 residues. For the CDR3, the DNA is TGTGCCAGCAGCCCCCGACTAGCGGGAGGGGTTGAGCAGTTCTTC. Translating it yields CASSPRLAGGVEQFF.

The chain links TRBV4-2 to TRBJ2-3; possible D gene TRBD2, 5 bases. In germline, CDR1 is LGHNA, CDR2 YNFKEQ. V lost 3 bases and J 1 base, leaving 17 bases between the germline ends. The CDR3 is made up of 17 amino acids. This chain's CDR3 is CASSHLFEGVGTDTQYF. The CDR3 DNA reads as TGTGCCAGCAGCCACTTGTTCGAGGGAGTTGGCACAGATACGCAGTATTTT.

This clone was observed many times. The chain joins TRBV5-1 to TRBJ2-7, with 8 bases that match TRBD1. This CDR3 is 15 amino acids long. After removal of 0 bases from V and 4 bases from J, the junction contained 6 bases not matched to a gene. Germline V gene sequence: CDR1 SGHRS, CDR2 YFSETQ. CDR3 protein: CASSLVAGGVYEQYF. DNA for the CDR3: TGCGCCAGCAGCTTGGTGGCAGGGGGCGTTTACGAGCAGTACTTC.

In its sample, this clone was seen many times. V usage is TRBV29-1 and J usage is TRBJ2-7; TRBD2 might be the D (6 bases). The CDR3 is 11 amino acids. Germline V gene data show CDR1 as SQVTM and CDR2 as ANQGSEA. Deletions cut 7 bases from V and 3 bases from J, with 10 bases between. The DNA of the CDR3 is TGCAGCGCAAAGGAGGGCTACGAGCAGTACTTC. It encodes CSAKEGYEQYF.